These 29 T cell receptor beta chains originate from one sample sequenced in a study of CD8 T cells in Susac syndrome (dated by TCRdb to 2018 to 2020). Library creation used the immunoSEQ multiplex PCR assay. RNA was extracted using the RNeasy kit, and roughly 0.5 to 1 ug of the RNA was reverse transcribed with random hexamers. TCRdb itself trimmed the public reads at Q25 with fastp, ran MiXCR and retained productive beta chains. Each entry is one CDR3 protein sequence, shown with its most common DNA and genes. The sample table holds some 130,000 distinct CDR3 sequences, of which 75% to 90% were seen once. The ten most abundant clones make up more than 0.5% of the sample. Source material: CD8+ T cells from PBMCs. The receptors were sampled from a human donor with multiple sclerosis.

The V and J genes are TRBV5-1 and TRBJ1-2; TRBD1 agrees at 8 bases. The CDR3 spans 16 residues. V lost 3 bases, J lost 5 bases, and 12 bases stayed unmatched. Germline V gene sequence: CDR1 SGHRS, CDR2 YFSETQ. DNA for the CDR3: TGCGCCAGCAGCTCGGACCCTGGACAGGGTTATTATGGCTACACCTTC. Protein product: CASSSDPGQGYYGYTF.

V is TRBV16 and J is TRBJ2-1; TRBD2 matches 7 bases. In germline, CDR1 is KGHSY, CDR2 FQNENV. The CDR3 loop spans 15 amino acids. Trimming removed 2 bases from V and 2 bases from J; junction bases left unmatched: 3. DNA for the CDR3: TGTGCCAGCAGCCAAGAGGCGGGGGCCTACAATGAGCAGTTCTTC. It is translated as CASSQEAGAYNEQFF.

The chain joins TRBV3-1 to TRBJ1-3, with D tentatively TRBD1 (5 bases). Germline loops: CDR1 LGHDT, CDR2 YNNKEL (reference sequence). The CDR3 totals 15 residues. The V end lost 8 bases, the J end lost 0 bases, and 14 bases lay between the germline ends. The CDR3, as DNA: TGTGCCAGCTCCAGCGGGGGAGTCTCTGGAAACACCATATATTTT. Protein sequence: CASSSGGVSGNTIYF.

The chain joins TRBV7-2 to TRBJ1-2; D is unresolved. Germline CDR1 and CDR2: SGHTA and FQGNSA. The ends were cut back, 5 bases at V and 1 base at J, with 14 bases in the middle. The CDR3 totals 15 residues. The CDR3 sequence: CASSLPTHNNYGYTF. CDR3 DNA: TGTGCCAGCAGCCTCCCAACCCACAATAACTATGGCTACACCTTC.

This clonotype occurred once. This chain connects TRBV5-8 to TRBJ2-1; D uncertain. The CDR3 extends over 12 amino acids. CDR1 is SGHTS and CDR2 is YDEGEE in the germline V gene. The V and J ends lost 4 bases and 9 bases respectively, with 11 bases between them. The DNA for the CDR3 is TGTGCCAGCAGCCCCCTAGTTGGTGAGCAGTTCTTC. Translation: CASSPLVGEQFF.

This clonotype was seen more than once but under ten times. The CDR3 DNA reads as TGTGCCAGCAGCTTAGGAAGTGGGGCCGAAGCTTTCTTT. Its protein is CASSLGSGAEAFF. This chain links TRBV11-2 with TRBJ1-1, with a tentative D call TRBD1 (5 bases). V was trimmed by 1 base and J by 8 bases, leaving 11 bases between them. This CDR3 comprises 13 residues. Germline loops: CDR1 SGHAT, CDR2 FQNNGV.

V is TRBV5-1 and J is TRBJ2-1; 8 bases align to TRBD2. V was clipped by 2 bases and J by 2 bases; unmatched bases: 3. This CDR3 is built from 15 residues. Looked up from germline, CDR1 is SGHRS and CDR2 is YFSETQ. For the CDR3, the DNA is TGCGCCAGCAGCTTCGGGGGGGAGCCCTACAATGAGCAGTTCTTC. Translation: CASSFGGEPYNEQFF. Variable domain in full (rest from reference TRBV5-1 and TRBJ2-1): KAGVTQTPRYLIKTRGQQVTLSCSPISGHRSVSWYQQTPGQGLQFLFEYFSETQRNKGNFPGRFSGRQFSNSRSEMNVSTLELGDSALYLCASSFGGEPYNEQFFGPGTRLTVL.

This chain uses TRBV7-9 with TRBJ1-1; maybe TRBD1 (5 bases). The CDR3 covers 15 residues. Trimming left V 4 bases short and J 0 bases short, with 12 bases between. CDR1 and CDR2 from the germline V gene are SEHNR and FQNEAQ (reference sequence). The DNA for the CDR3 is TGTGCCAGCAGCTACCCGACAGAGATGAACACTGAAGCTTTCTTT. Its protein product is CASSYPTEMNTEAFF.

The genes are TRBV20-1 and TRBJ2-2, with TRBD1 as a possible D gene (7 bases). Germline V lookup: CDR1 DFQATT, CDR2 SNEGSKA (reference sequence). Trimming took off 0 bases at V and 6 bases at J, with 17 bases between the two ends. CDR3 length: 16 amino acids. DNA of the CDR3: TGCAGTGCTAGAGAAAAGCAGGGGGGATCGGCCGGGGAGCTGTTTTTT. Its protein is CSAREKQGGSAGELFF.

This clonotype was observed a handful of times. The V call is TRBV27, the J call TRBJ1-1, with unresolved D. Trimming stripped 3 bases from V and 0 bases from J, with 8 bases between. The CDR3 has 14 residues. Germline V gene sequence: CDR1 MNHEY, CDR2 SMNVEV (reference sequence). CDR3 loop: CASSLSGMNTEAFF. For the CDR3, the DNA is TGTGCCAGCAGTTTGAGTGGGATGAACACTGAAGCTTTCTTT.

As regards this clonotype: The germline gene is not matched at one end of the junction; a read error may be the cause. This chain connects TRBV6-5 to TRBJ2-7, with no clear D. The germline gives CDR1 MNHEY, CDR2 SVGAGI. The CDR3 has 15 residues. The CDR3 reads CASSYSGPYPYGQYF. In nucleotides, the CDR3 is TGTGCCAGCAGTTACTCAGGACCGTACCCCTACGGGCAGTACTTC.

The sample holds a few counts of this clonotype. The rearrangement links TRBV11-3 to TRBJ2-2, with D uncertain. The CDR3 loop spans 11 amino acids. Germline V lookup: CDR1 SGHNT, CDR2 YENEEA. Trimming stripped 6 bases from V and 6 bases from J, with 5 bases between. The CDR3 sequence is CASSFAGELFF. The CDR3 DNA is TGTGCCAGCAGTTTTGCCGGGGAGCTGTTTTTT.

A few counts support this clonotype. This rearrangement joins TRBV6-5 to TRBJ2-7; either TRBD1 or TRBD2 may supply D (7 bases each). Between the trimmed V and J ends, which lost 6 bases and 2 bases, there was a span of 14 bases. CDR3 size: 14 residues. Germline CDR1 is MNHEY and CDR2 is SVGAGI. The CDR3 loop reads CASRRGGQTYEQYV. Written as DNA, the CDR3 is TGTGCCAGCAGGAGGGGGGGACAGACCTACGAGCAGTACGTC.

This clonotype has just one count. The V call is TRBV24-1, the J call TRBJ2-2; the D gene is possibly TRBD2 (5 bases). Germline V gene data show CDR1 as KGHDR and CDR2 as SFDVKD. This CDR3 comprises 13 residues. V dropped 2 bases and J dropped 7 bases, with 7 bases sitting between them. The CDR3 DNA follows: TGTGCCACCAGTGATTATCGGGGCGGGGAGCTGTTTTTT. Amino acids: CATSDYRGGELFF.

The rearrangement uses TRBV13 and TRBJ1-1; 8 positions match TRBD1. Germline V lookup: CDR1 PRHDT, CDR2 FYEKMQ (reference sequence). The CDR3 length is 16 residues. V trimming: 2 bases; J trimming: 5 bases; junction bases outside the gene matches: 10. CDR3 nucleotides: TGTGCCAGCAGCTTAAGGCCCGGGACAGGTGATACTGAAGCTTTCTTT. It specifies CASSLRPGTGDTEAFF.

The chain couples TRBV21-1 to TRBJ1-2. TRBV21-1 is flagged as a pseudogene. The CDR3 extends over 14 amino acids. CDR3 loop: CASDRGTSNYGYTF. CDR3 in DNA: TGTGCCAGCGATCGGGGGACTTCTAACTATGGCTACACCTTC.

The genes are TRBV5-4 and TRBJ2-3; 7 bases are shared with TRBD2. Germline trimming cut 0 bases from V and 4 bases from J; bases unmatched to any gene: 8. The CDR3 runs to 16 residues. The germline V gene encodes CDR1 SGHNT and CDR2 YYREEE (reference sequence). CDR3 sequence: CASSLEVGGEADTQYF. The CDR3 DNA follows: TGTGCCAGCAGCTTGGAAGTGGGAGGGGAAGCAGATACGCAGTATTTT.

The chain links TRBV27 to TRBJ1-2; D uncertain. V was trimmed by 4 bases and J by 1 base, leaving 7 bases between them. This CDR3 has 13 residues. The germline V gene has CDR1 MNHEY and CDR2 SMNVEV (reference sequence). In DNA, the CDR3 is TGTGCCAGCAGTTACGGACTTAACTATGGCTACACCTTC. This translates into CASSYGLNYGYTF.

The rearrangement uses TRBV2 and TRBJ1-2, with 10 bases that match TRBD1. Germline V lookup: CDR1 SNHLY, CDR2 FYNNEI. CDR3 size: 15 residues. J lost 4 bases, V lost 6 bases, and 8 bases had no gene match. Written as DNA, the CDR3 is TGTGCCAGCAGGGCCGGGACAGGGGTTGGCTATGGCTACACCTTC. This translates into CASRAGTGVGYGYTF.

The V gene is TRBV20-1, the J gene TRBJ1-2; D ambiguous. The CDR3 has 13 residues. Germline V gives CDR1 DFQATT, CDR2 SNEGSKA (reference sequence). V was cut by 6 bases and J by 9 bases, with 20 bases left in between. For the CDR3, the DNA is TGCAGTGCCTCCCCCGGGCGAGTGGATAGCTACACCTTC. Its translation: CSASPGRVDSYTF.

CDR3 nucleotide sequence: TGCGCCAGCAGCTTGCACTATAAGGGCTCCGGGGAGCTGTTTTTT. Protein product: CASSLHYKGSGELFF. The chain has TRBV5-1 and TRBJ2-2; D gene uncertain. This CDR3 comprises 15 residues. V lost 1 base to trimming and J lost 6 bases, with 13 bases between them. CDR1 and CDR2 (germline): SGHRS, YFSETQ. Full variable domain (missing parts from reference TRBV5-1 and TRBJ2-2): KAGVTQTPRYLIKTRGQQVTLSCSPISGHRSVSWYQQTPGQGLQFLFEYFSETQRNKGNFPGRFSGRQFSNSRSEMNVSTLELGDSALYLCASSLHYKGSGELFFGEGSRLTVL.

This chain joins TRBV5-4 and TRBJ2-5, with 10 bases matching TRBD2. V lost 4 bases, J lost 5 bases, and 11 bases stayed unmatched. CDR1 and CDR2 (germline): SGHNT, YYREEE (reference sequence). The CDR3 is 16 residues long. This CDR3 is CASSLPQRGGLETQYF. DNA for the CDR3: TGTGCCAGCAGCCTGCCCCAGCGGGGGGGCCTGGAGACCCAGTACTTC.

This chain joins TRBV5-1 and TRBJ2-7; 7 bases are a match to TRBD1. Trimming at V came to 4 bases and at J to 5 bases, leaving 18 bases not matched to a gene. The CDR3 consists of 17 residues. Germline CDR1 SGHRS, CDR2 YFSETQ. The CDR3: CASSLYDPRQGGHEQYF. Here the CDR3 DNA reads TGCGCCAGCAGCCTATACGACCCGAGACAGGGCGGCCACGAGCAGTACTTC.

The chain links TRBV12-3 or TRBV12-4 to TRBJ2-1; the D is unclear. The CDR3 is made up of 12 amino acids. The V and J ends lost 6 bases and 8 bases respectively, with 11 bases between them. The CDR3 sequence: CASSPSVHEQFF. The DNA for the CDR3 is TGTGCCAGCAGCCCCTCAGTCCATGAGCAGTTCTTC.

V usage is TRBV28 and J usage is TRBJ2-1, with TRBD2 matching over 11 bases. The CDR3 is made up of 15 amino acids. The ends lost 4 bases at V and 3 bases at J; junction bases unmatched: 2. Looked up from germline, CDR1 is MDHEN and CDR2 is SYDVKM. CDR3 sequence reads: CASSSLAGDYNEQFF. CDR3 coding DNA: TGTGCCAGCAGTTCACTAGCGGGGGACTACAATGAGCAGTTCTTC.

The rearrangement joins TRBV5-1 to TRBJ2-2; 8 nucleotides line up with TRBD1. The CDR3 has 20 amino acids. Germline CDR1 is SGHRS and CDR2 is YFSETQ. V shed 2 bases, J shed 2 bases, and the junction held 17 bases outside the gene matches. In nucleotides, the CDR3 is TGCGCCAGCAGCTTAGGCAGGGGGCGAACTACAACTCCAAACACCGGGGAGCTGTTTTTT. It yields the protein CASSLGRGRTTTPNTGELFF.

The CDR3 is CASSMGTANTEAFF. CDR3 coding DNA: TGTGCCAGTAGTATGGGGACAGCTAACACTGAAGCTTTCTTT. The chain recombines TRBV19 with TRBJ1-1, with 7 bases that match TRBD1. Trimming cost V 3 bases and J 2 bases; bases outside gene matches: 3. This CDR3 spans 14 amino acids. Germline loops: CDR1 LNHDA, CDR2 SQIVND (reference sequence).

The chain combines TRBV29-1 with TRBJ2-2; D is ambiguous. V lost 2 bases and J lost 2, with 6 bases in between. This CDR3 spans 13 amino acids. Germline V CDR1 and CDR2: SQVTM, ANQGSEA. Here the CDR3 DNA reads TGCAGCGTTGAATCTGTTAACACCGGGGAGCTGTTTTTT. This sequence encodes CSVESVNTGELFF.

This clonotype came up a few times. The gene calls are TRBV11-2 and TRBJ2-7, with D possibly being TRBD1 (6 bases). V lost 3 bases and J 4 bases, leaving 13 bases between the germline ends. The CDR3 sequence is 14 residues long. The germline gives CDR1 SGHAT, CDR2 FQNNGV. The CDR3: CASSFRSQGYEQYF. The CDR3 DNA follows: TGTGCCAGCAGCTTCCGGTCACAGGGTTACGAGCAGTACTTC.